This T cell receptor beta chain comes out of a study of TIL therapy for anti-PD-1-resistant metastatic lung cancer. Study in general: Progressing patients received lymphodepletion, expanded TIL infusion and IL-2. Half of patients were current or former smokers. Overall study results and limits: Patients were highly selected, enriched for treatment-naive, never-smoker and oncogene-addicted cases.

The immunoSEQ assay was v3. Each library reached roughly 2 million read pairs, or 5-6 million at deep level. Using immunoSEQ multiplex PCR, the repertoire was profiled, and TCRdb retains in-frame clones only, with some absent. The sample shows 20,000 to 25,000 clones, around three quarters of them seen only once. Turning to this clone: The antigen is undetermined.

Time point meaning: pre-treatment sample, taken before nivolumab and TIL therapy. Germline CDR1 ENHRY, CDR2 SYGVKD. The CDR3 is 15 residues long. The V gene lost 2 bases and the J gene lost 7 bases, with 15 bases spanning the gap. This receptor was obtained from a person aged 25-80 years with non-small cell lung cancer. The chain carries TRBV10-3 and TRBJ2-1, with D possibly being TRBD2 (5 bases). The sample in question was blood, obtained at baseline. The CDR3 sequence is CAISEQRTIGNEQFF. The CDR3 DNA reads as TGTGCCATCAGTGAGCAGCGGACGATCGGGAATGAGCAGTTCTTC.